This T cell receptor beta chain appears in the sequencing data of a study of cytomegalovirus exposure and HLA in healthy donors. Study-level findings and limits: Cytomegalovirus association was listed for roughly 160 TCR beta chains. Later analysis associated a missense DCLRE1C variant with TCR beta V- and J-gene trimming. A later analysis found TCR association rates differed by HLA locus, highest for DRB1 and lowest for HLA-C. Highly shared sequence variants in one cluster were likely a sequencing artifact.

For this clone: The antigen remains undetermined.

The germline gives CDR1 SGDLS, CDR2 YYNGEE. The CDR3 has 15 residues. The germline V and J ends were trimmed by 0 bases and 6 bases, with 16 bases remaining between them. A multiplex PCR was run with 60 Vbeta primers and 13 Jbeta primers. Using immunoSEQ multiplex PCR, the repertoire was profiled, and TCRdb retains in-frame clones only, with some absent. This repertoire shows 150,000 to 200,000 clones, around 79% found once; its top ten account for 1.5% to 2%. Sequenced material: PBMCs. The V call is TRBV9, the J call TRBJ2-7; possibly TRBD2 for D (5 bases). The receptor's source is a woman between 50 and 59 years old in good health and CMV-seronegative. The CDR3 nucleotides are TGTGCCAGCAGCGTAGGAGGGCGCGCGGCCCCCGAGCAGTACTTC. Protein product: CASSVGGRAAPEQYF. The full variable domain, with the rest looked up from reference TRBV9 and TRBJ2-7, is DSGVTQTPKHLITATGQRVTLRCSPRSGDLSVYWYQQSLDQGLQFLIQYYNGEERAKGNILERFSAQQFPDLHSELNLSSLELGDSALYFCASSVGGRAAPEQYFGPGTRLTVT.